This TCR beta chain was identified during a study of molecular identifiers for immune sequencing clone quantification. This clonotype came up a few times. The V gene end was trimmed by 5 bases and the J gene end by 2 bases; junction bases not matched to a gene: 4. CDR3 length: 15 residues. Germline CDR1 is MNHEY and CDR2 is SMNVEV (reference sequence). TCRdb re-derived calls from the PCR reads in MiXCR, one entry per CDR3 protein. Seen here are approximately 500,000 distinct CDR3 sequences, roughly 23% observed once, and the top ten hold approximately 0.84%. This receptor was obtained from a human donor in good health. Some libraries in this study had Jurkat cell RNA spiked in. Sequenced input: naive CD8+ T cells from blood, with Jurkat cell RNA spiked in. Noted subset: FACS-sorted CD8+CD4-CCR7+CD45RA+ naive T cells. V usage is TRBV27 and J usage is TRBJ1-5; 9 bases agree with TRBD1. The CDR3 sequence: CASSPTGGGNQPQHF. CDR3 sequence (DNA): TGTGCCAGCAGTCCCACAGGGGGCGGCAATCAGCCCCAGCATTTT.